This passage covers 19 T cell receptor beta chains from one sample sequenced in a study of radiotherapy plus CTLA-4 blockade in lung cancer. Only in-frame clones appear in the TCRdb table, and some are missing; sequencing was by immunoSEQ multiplex PCR. The table records approximately 100,000 clones, approximately 81% of them present only once. The sequencing used peripheral blood, collected from a patient treated with radiotherapy plus ipilimumab. The receptor source for this set is a human donor with non-small cell lung cancer that progressed on radiotherapy plus ipilimumab. Some clones in this sample may be carry-over from other donors' samples.

This chain connects TRBV28 to TRBJ2-7; D perhaps matches TRBD1 (6 bases). This CDR3 contains 13 residues. V shed 7 bases and J shed 3 bases, with 13 bases lying between them. Germline V gene lookup returns CDR1 MDHEN and CDR2 SYDVKM. CDR3 in DNA: TGTGCCAGCATATCAGGGGACCTCTACGAGCAGTACTTC. Its protein is CASISGDLYEQYF. The entire variable domain, with the rest obtained from reference TRBV28 and TRBJ2-7, is as follows: DVKVTQSSRYLVKRTGEKVFLECVQDMDHENMFWYRQDPGLGLRLIYFSYDVKMKEKGDIPEGYSVSREKKERFSLILESASTNQTSMYLCASISGDLYEQYFGPGTRLTVT.

The chain joins TRBV7-2 to TRBJ2-5, with 8 bases fitting TRBD2. With V trimmed by 7 bases and J by 5 bases, 6 bases remained unmatched. Germline V gene sequence: CDR1 SGHTA, CDR2 FQGNSA. The CDR3 totals 13 residues. CDR3 sequence: CASTAGGWETQYF. The DNA for the CDR3 is TGTGCCAGCACTGCGGGGGGATGGGAGACCCAGTACTTC.

V is TRBV4-2 and J is TRBJ2-5; 7 positions agree with TRBD2. Trimming cost V 1 base and J 5 bases; bases outside gene matches: 1. This CDR3 has 13 amino acids. CDR1 and CDR2 (germline): LGHNA, YNFKEQ. As DNA, the CDR3 is TGTGCCAGCAGCCAAGTAGCGGGCGAGACCCAGTACTTC. Amino acids: CASSQVAGETQYF.

This chain joins TRBV27 and TRBJ2-2; 7 bases are a match to TRBD2. Germline CDR1 is MNHEY and CDR2 is SMNVEV (reference sequence). V trimming: 5 bases; J trimming: 4 bases; junction bases outside the gene matches: 7. The CDR3 is made up of 15 amino acids. CDR3 nucleotides: TGTGCCAGCAGTCAACTAGCGACGGGCACCGGGGAGCTGTTTTTT. Translating gives CASSQLATGTGELFF.

V is TRBV27 and J is TRBJ1-5; no clear D gene. The V gene lost 8 bases and the J gene lost 1 base, with 15 bases spanning the gap. Germline V CDR1 and CDR2: MNHEY, SMNVEV (reference sequence). CDR3 length equals 15 residues. Written as DNA, the CDR3 is TGTGCCAGCGCGCAACTAGGGTTGAGCAATCAGCCCCAGCATTTT. It is translated as CASAQLGLSNQPQHF.

The genes are TRBV7-2 and TRBJ2-5; possibly TRBD2 for D (5 bases). Germline V gene data show CDR1 as SGHTA and CDR2 as FQGNSA. Trimming stripped 4 bases from V and 5 bases from J, with 11 bases between. The CDR3 loop spans 13 amino acids. CDR3 sequence reads: CASSSGGFETQYF. The DNA of the CDR3 is TGTGCCAGCAGCTCAGGCGGGTTTGAGACCCAGTACTTC.

This clone was counted a few times. The rearrangement joins TRBV27 to TRBJ2-3; D is unresolved. Trimming removed 4 bases at V and 4 bases at J, with 3 bases between. Per germline, CDR1 MNHEY and CDR2 SMNVEV (reference sequence). The CDR3 loop spans 11 amino acids. CDR3 sequence reads: CASSSADTQYF. CDR3 DNA sequence: TGTGCCAGCAGTTCGGCAGATACGCAGTATTTT.

J is TRBJ2-7 and V is TRBV2, with 10 positions matching TRBD1. CDR1 is SNHLY and CDR2 is FYNNEI in the germline V gene. V shed 7 bases and J 3 bases; nucleotides not matched to a gene: 9. The CDR3 has 15 amino acids. Here the CDR3 DNA reads TGTGCCAGCATAAGGACAGGGGGTAACAGCTACGAGCAGTACTTC. Protein product: CASIRTGGNSYEQYF.

This chain joins TRBV6-1 and TRBJ2-7, with D hard to call. CDR1 is MNHNS and CDR2 is SASEGT in the germline V gene. V was trimmed by 2 bases and J by 1 base, leaving 9 bases between them. CDR3 length: 14 amino acids. CDR3 in amino acids: CASSEMTASYEQYF. DNA for the CDR3: TGTGCCAGCAGTGAAATGACGGCTTCCTACGAGCAGTACTTC.

Concerning this clone: The germline gene is not matched at one end of the junction; a read error may be the cause. The chain is built from TRBV29-1 and TRBJ2-6; perhaps TRBD2 as D (6 bases). This CDR3 region has 15 residues. The germline gives CDR1 SQVTM, CDR2 ANQGSEA. The CDR3 protein is CSVEGGAEGANVLTF. The CDR3 DNA reads TGCAGCGTGGAAGGAGGGGCGGAAGGGGCCAACGTCCTGACTTTC.

This clone occurred a few times. The chain employs TRBV6-6 and TRBJ2-7; maybe TRBD1 (6 bases). Germline V gene sequence: CDR1 MNHNY, CDR2 SVGAGI (reference sequence). The CDR3 has 15 residues. V was trimmed by 7 bases and J by 2 bases, leaving 18 bases between them. The CDR3 reads CASTNKDSSTYEQYF. Here the CDR3 DNA reads TGTGCCAGCACTAACAAGGACAGCTCGACCTACGAGCAGTACTTC.

This clone was counted a few times. The V and J genes are TRBV7-3 and TRBJ2-5; D is uncertain. Germline CDR1 is SGHTA and CDR2 is FQGTGA. V lost 2 bases to trimming and J lost 2 bases, with 6 bases between them. This CDR3 contains 13 residues. This chain's CDR3 is CASSLSRQETQYF. For the CDR3, the DNA is TGTGCCAGCAGCTTATCCAGACAAGAGACCCAGTACTTC. The whole variable domain, filled in from reference TRBV7-3 and TRBJ2-5, reads GAGVSQTPSNKVTEKGKYVELRCDPISGHTALYWYRQSLGQGPEFLIYFQGTGAADDSGLPNDRFFAVRPEGSVSTLKIQRTERGDSAVYLCASSLSRQETQYFGPGTRLLVL.

The J gene is TRBJ2-3, the V gene TRBV19, with unresolved D. Germline CDR1 is LNHDA and CDR2 is SQIVND (reference sequence). CDR3 size: 14 residues. The V end lost 4 bases, the J end lost 3 bases, and 11 bases lay between the germline ends. The CDR3 spells CASSTRRVTDTQYF. CDR3 DNA: TGTGCCAGTAGTACCAGACGGGTGACAGATACGCAGTATTTT.

The chain is built from TRBV28 and TRBJ1-5; TRBD1 matches 10 bases. J lost 2 bases, V lost 8 bases, and 12 bases had no gene match. The CDR3 loop spans 17 amino acids. CDR1 is MDHEN and CDR2 is SYDVKM in the germline V gene. The CDR3 protein is CASEFMLGQGRNQPQHF. In DNA, the CDR3 is TGTGCCAGCGAGTTCATGTTGGGACAGGGGCGCAATCAGCCCCAGCATTTT.

V gene TRBV5-1 combines with J gene TRBJ2-3, with 7 positions matching TRBD2. V lost 2 bases and J lost 4; bases outside the gene matches: 4. Germline CDR1 reads SGHRS; CDR2 reads YFSETQ. The CDR3 runs to 14 residues. For the CDR3, the DNA is TGCGCCAGCAGCTTACCACTAGCGTCAGATACGCAGTATTTT. It encodes CASSLPLASDTQYF.

CDR3 sequence (DNA): TGTGCCAGTAGTATTGTCCGGGGATTGGGGTACGAGCAGTACTTC. Its translation is CASSIVRGLGYEQYF. This chain connects TRBV19 to TRBJ2-7; possibly TRBD2 for D (5 bases). CDR1 LNHDA and CDR2 SQIVND come from the germline V gene (reference sequence). The CDR3 length is 15 residues. V lost 3 bases and J 4 bases, leaving 16 bases between the germline ends.

V and J are TRBV19 and TRBJ2-2; D uncertain. Germline assignment: CDR1 LNHDA and CDR2 SQIVND (reference sequence). V gave up 7 bases and J gave up 3 bases, with 12 bases separating them. CDR3 length equals 14 residues. The CDR3 is CASKADTHTGELFF. The CDR3 nucleotides are TGTGCCAGTAAAGCAGACACACACACCGGGGAGCTGTTTTTT.

CDR3 residues: CASSRDSIQGEAFF. The CDR3 DNA sequence: TGCGCCAGCAGCCGGGACTCTATTCAGGGGGAAGCTTTCTTT. V gene TRBV5-1 combines with J gene TRBJ1-1; tentative D call: TRBD1 (6 bases). V gave up 4 bases and J gave up 8 bases, with 18 bases separating them. The CDR3 runs 14 residues. CDR1 is SGHRS and CDR2 is YFSETQ in the germline V gene.

V usage is TRBV7-9 and J usage is TRBJ1-6; 7 bases line up with TRBD1. V shed 5 bases, J shed 10 bases, and the junction held 8 bases outside the gene matches. Germline CDR1 and CDR2: SEHNR and FQNEAQ (reference sequence). This CDR3 is 14 amino acids long. CDR3: CASSRVGGGSPLHF. The CDR3 bases are TGTGCCAGCAGCCGCGTAGGGGGCGGATCACCCCTCCACTTT.